This entry concerns a single T cell receptor beta chain. Per germline, CDR1 LGHNA and CDR2 YSLEER. V shed 1 base and J shed 1 base, with 8 bases lying between them. The CDR3 spans 15 residues. Data came from immunoSEQ multiplex PCR; TCRdb stores just in-frame clones and leaves some out. Of about 190,000 clones in the sample, 80% to 95% were seen once. These data belong to a study of blood T cell repertoires in COVID-19. Study at large: T cells, B-cell-depleted T cells, or PBMCs supplied cDNA or gDNA.

The chain uses TRBV4-3 and TRBJ2-1, with D unclear. The clonotype was recovered from a man between 50 and 59 years old with acute or convalescent COVID-19. The sequenced material came from peripheral blood. CDR3 DNA: TGCGCCAGCAGCCAAGCTCCCAGATCCTACAATGAGCAGTTCTTC. Its protein is CASSQAPRSYNEQFF.